This entry features one T cell receptor (beta chain) sequence. The table came from immunoSEQ multiplex PCR; TCRdb's copy has only in-frame clones and leaves some out. The data hold about 490,000 clones, with 79% observed a single time. The data were taken from a study of shared clonotypes between healthy human individuals. The CDR3 sequence is 15 residues long. V dropped 7 bases and J dropped 0 bases, with 13 bases sitting between them. Germline V gives CDR1 LNHDA, CDR2 SQIVND (reference sequence). The material sequenced was PBMCs. The chain uses TRBV19 and TRBJ2-1; D gene unclear. The TCR sequence derives from a woman aged 40 to 50 in good health. Some clones in this sample may be carry-over from other donors' samples. For the CDR3, the DNA is TGTGCCAGTACCTTGACCTGGAGCTCCTACAATGAGCAGTTCTTC. This translates into CASTLTWSSYNEQFF. Variable domain in full (rest from reference TRBV19 and TRBJ2-1): DGGITQSPKYLFRKEGQNVTLSCEQNLNHDAMYWYRQDPGQGLRLIYYSQIVNDFQKGDIAEGYSVSREKKESFPLTVTSAQKNPTAFYLCASTLTWSSYNEQFFGPGTRLTVL.